This T cell receptor beta chain was identified in a study of preoperative IRX-2 immunotherapy in early breast cancer. Assay: immunoSEQ multiplex PCR; the TCRdb copy retains only in-frame clones and omits some. The data contain roughly 30,000 clones, 82% of them singletons. Treatment reported: preoperative locoregional IRX-2 cytokine immunotherapy. This phase Ib study tested locoregional IRX-2 cytokine immunotherapy given before surgery. This clone was found a few times. Collection of the sample occurred from a patient treated with IRX-2 immunotherapy. The sequence came from a human donor with breast cancer.

The CDR3 spells CASSPFDRNQPQHF. The CDR3 coding sequence is TGTGCCAGCTCACCGTTCGACCGGAATCAGCCCCAGCATTTT. This chain uses TRBV18 with TRBJ1-5; D unclear. The CDR3 covers 14 residues. V lost 3 bases and J 4 bases, leaving 10 bases between the germline ends. The V gene's germline CDR1 is KGHSH and CDR2 LQKENI.